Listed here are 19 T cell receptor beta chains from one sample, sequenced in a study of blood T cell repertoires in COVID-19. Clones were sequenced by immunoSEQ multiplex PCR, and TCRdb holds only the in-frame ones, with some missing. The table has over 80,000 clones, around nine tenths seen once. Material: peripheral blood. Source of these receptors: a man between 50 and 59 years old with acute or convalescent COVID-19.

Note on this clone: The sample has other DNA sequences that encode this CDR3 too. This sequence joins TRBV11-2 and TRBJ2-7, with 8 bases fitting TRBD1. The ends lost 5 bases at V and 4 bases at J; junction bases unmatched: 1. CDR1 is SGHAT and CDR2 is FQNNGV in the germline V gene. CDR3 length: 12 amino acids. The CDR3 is CASSRQGYEQYF. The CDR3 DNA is TGTGCCAGCAGCAGACAGGGGTACGAGCAGTACTTC.

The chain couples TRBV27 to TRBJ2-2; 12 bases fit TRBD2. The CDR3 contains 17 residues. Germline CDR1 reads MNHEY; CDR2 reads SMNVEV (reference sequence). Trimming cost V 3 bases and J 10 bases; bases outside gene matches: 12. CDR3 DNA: TGTGCCAGCAGTTTGTTCCGGACTAGCGGGATAAGTCAGGAGCTGTTTTTT. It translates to CASSLFRTSGISQELFF.

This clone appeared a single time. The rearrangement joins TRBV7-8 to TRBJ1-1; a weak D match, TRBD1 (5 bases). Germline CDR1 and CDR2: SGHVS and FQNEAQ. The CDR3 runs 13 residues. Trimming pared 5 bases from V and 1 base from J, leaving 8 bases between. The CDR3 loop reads CASSQQANTEAFF. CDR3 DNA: TGTGCCAGCAGCCAACAGGCGAACACTGAAGCTTTCTTT.

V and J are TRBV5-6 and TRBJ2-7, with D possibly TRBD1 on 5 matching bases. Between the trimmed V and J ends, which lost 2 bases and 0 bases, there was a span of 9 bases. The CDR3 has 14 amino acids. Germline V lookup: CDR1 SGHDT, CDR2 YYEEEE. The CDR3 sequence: CASSLQAISYEQYF. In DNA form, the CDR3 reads TGTGCCAGCAGCTTACAGGCCATCTCCTACGAGCAGTACTTC.

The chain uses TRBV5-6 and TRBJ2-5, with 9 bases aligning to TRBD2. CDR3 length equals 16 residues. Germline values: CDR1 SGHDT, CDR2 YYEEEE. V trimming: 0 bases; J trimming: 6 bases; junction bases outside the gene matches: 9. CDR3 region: CASSLALAGAGKTQYF. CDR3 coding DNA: TGTGCCAGCAGCTTGGCTTTAGCGGGAGCGGGAAAGACCCAGTACTTC. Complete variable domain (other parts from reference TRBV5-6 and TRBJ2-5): DAGVTQSPTHLIKTRGQQVTLRCSPKSGHDTVSWYQQALGQGPQFIFQYYEEEERQRGNFPDRFSGHQFPNYSSELNVNALLLGDSALYLCASSLALAGAGKTQYFGPGTRLLVL.

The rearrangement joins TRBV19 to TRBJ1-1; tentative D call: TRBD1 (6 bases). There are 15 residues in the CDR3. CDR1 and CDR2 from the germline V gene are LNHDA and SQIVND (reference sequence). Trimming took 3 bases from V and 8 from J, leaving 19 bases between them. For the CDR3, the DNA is TGTGCCAGTAGTATGGGGTCGTCCAGGGGAATGGAAGCTTTCTTT. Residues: CASSMGSSRGMEAFF.

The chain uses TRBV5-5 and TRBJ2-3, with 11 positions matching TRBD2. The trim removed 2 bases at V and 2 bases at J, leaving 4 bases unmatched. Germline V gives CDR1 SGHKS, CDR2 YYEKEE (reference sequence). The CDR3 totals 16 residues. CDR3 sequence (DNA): TGTGCCAGCAGCTTCATAGCGGGAGGGCCCACAGATACGCAGTATTTT. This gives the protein CASSFIAGGPTDTQYF. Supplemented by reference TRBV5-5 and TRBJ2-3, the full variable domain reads DAGVTQSPTHLIKTRGQQVTLRCSPISGHKSVSWYQQVLGQGPQFIFQYYEKEERGRGNFPDRFSARQFPNYSSELNVNALLLGDSALYLCASSFIAGGPTDTQYFGPGTRLTVL.

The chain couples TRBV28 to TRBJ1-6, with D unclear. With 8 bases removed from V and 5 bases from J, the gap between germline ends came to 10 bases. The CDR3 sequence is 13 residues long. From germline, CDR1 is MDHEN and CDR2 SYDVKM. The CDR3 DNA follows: TGTGCCAGCGGGCAGCGGGATAATTCACCCCTCCACTTT. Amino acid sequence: CASGQRDNSPLHF.

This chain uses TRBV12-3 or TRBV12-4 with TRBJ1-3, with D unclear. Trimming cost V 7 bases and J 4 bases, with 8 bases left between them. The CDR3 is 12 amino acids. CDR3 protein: CASTRGGNTIYF. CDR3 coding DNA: TGTGCCAGCACTCGTGGCGGAAACACCATATATTTT.

DNA of the CDR3: TGTGCCAGCAGCTTTTTTAAACCGAGGAACACCGGGGAGCTGTTTTTT. It specifies CASSFFKPRNTGELFF. V and J are TRBV7-9 and TRBJ2-2; D is unclear. V lost 3 bases, J lost 1 base, and 12 bases lay in between. CDR3 length: 16 residues. Germline CDR1 is SEHNR and CDR2 is FQNEAQ (reference sequence).

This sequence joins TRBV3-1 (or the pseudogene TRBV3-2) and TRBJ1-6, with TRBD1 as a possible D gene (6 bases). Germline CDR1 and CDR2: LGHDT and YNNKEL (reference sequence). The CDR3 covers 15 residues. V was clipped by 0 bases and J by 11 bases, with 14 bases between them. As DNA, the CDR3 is TGTGCCAGCAGCCAAGATCATGGGGGCAGTACACCCCTCCACTTT. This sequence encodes CASSQDHGGSTPLHF.

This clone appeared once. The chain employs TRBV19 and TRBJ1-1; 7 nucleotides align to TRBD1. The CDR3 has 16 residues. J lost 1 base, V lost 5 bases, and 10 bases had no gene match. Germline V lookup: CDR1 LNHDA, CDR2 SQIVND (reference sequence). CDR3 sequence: CASSPLPGQKNTEAFF. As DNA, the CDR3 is TGTGCCAGTAGTCCTCTCCCGGGACAGAAGAACACTGAAGCTTTCTTT.

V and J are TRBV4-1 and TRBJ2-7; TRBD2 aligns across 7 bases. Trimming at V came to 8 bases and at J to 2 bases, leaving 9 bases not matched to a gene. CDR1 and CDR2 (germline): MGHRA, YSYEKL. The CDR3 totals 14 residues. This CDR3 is CASGPGLLTYEQYF. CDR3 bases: TGCGCCAGCGGTCCGGGACTATTGACCTACGAGCAGTACTTC.

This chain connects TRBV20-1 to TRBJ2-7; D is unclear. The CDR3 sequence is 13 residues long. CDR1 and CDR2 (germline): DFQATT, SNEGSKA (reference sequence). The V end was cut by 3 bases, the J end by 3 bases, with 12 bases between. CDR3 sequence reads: CSASSPPSYEQYF. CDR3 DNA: TGCAGTGCTAGTAGCCCCCCGAGCTACGAGCAGTACTTC.

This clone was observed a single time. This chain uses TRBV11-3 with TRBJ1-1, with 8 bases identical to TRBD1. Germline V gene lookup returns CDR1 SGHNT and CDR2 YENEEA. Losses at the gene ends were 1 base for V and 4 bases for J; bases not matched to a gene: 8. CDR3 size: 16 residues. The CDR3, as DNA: TGTGCCAGCAGCTTAGGGGGTCAGGGGGCCCCCACTGAAGCTTTCTTT. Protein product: CASSLGGQGAPTEAFF.

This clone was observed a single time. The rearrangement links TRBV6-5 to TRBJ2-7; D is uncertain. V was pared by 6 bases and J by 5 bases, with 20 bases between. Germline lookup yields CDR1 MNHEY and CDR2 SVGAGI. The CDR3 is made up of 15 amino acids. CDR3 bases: TGTGCCAGCAGACCGCACCGCAGCGCTCCCCACGAGCAGTACTTC. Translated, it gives CASRPHRSAPHEQYF.

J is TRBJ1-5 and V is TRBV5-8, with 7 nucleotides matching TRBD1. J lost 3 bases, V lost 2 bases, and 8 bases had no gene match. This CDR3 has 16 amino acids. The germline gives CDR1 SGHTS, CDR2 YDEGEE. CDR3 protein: CASSLGSGGSNQPQHF. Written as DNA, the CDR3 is TGTGCCAGCAGCTTAGGTTCAGGGGGATCCAATCAGCCCCAGCATTTT.

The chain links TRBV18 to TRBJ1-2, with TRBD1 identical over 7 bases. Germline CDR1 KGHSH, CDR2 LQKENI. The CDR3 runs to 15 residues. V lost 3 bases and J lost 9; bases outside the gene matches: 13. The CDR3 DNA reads TGTGCCAGCTCACCGCCCGCGACAGGGTTTCCTCGCTACACCTTC. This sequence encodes CASSPPATGFPRYTF.

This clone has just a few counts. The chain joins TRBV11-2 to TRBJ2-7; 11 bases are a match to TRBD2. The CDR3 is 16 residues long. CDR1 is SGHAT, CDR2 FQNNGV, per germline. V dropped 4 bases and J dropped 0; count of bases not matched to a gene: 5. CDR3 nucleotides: TGTGCCAGCAGCTCACGGGGACTAGCGGTCTCCTACGAGCAGTACTTC. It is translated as CASSSRGLAVSYEQYF.